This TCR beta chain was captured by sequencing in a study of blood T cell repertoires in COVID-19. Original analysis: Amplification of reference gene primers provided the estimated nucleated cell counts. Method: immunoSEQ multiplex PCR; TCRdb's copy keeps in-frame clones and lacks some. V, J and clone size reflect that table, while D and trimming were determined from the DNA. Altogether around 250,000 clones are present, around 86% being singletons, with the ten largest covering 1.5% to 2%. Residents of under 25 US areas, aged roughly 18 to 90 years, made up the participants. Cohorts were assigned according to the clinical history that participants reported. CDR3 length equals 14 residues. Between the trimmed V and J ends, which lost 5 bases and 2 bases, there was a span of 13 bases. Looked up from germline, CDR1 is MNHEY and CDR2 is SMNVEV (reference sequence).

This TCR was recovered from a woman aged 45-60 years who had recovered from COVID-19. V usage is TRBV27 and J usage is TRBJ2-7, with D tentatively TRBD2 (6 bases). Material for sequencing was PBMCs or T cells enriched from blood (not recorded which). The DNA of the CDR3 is TGTGCCAGCAGTATCAATAGCGGTCCCTACGAGCAGTACTTC. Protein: CASSINSGPYEQYF.